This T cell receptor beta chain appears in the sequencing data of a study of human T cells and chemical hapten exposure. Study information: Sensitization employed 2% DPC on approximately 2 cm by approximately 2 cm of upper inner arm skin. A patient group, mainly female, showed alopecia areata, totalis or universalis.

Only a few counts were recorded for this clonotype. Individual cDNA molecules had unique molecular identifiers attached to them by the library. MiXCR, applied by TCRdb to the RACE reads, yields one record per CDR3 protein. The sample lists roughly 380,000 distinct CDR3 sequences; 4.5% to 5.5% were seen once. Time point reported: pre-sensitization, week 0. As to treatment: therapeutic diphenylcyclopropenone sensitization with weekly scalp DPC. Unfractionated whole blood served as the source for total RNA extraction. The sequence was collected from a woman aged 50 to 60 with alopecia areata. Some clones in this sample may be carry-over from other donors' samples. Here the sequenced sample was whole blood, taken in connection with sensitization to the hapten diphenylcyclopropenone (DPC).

This CDR3 is CASRVGRGTETQYF. For the CDR3, the DNA is TGTGCCAGCAGAGTCGGGCGCGGAACAGAGACCCAGTACTTC. The V gene is TRBV5-4, the J gene TRBJ2-5; D gene ambiguous. The germline CDR1 and CDR2 sequences are SGHNT and YYREEE (reference sequence). The CDR3 totals 14 residues. Trimming took 5 bases from V and 4 from J, leaving 15 bases between them. Supplemented by reference TRBV5-4 and TRBJ2-5, the full variable domain reads ETGVTQSPTHLIKTRGQQVTLRCSSQSGHNTVSWYQQALGQGPQFIFQYYREEENGRGNFPPRFSGLQFPNYSSELNVNALELDDSALYLCASRVGRGTETQYFGPGTRLLVL.